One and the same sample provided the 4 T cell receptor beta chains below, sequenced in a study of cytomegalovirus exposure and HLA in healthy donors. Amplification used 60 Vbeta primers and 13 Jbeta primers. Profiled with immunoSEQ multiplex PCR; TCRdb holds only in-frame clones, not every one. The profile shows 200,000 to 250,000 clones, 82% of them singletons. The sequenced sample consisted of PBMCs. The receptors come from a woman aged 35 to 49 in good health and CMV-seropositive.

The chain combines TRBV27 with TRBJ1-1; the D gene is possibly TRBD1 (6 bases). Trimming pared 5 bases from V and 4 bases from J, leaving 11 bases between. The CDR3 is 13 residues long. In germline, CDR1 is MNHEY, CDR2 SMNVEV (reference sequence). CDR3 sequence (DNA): TGTGCCAGCAGTCCAGGACAGTTCACTGAAGCTTTCTTT. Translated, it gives CASSPGQFTEAFF.

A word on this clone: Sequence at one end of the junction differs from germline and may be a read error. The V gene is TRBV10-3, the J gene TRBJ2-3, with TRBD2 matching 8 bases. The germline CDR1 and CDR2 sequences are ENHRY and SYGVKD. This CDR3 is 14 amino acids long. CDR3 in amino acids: CAIKLAASTDTRYF. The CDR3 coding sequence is TGTGCCATTAAACTAGCGGCTAGCACAGATACGCGGTATTTT.

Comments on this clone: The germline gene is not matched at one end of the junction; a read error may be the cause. The CDR3 reads CAGSVGTGAQETQYF. In nucleotides, the CDR3 is TGTGCCGGCAGCGTCGGGACAGGGGCCCAAGAGACCCAGTACTTC. The chain couples TRBV9 to TRBJ2-5; 10 bases match TRBD1. Germline V gene data show CDR1 as SGDLS and CDR2 as YYNGEE. This CDR3 region has 15 residues.

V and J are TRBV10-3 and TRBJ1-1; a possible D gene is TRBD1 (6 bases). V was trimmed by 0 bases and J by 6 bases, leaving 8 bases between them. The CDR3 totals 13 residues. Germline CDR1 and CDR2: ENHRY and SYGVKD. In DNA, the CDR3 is TGTGCCATCAGTGAGTCCCGGACAGCTGAAGCTTTCTTT. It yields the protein CAISESRTAEAFF.